The 29 T cell receptor beta chains listed next were all sequenced from one sample in a study of blood T cell repertoires in COVID-19 (TCRdb year 2020). The method behind the library was the immunoSEQ multiplex PCR assay. TCRdb took this table from immuneACCESS and kept in-frame rearrangements with V and J called. Such tables lack part of the clones; where checked against another copy, unresolved V genes explain under half of the gap, and the rest is unexplained. The sample contains under 85,000 clones, 65% to 90% of them found a single time. The top ten clones comprise roughly 2.9% of the sample. Specimen: peripheral blood. These receptors were collected from an elderly man with acute or convalescent COVID-19.

The chain uses TRBV2 and TRBJ1-6, with 7 bases that match TRBD1. With 7 bases clipped from V and 7 bases from J, the junction kept 7 bases outside the gene matches. Germline assignment: CDR1 SNHLY and CDR2 FYNNEI. The CDR3 consists of 14 residues. The CDR3 here is CASIRTGGNSPLHF. Written as DNA, the CDR3 is TGTGCCAGCATTCGGACAGGTGGGAATTCACCCCTCCACTTT.

The sample holds one count of this clone. CDR3 DNA: TGTGCCAGCAGCTTGGCAGGGGCCCGGGGAGCTTTCTTT. This sequence encodes CASSLAGARGAFF. V gene TRBV5-6 combines with J gene TRBJ1-1; D may be TRBD1 (6 bases). V lost 0 bases, J lost 10 bases, and 13 bases lay in between. The CDR3 consists of 13 residues. Germline V gene data show CDR1 as SGHDT and CDR2 as YYEEEE.

The chain joins TRBV5-1 to TRBJ1-5, with 12 nucleotides matching TRBD1. The ends lost 4 bases at V and 3 bases at J; junction bases unmatched: 5. Germline CDR1 and CDR2: SGHRS and YFSETQ. This CDR3 contains 16 residues. This CDR3 reads CASSTGTGGFNQPQHF. The CDR3 DNA reads TGCGCCAGCAGCACCGGGACAGGGGGCTTCAATCAGCCCCAGCATTTT.

The J gene is TRBJ2-3, the V gene TRBV19; 9 bases fit TRBD2. Trimming at V came to 4 bases and at J to 6 bases, leaving 8 bases not matched to a gene. The V gene's germline CDR1 is LNHDA and CDR2 SQIVND (reference sequence). The CDR3 contains 15 residues. Written as DNA, the CDR3 is TGTGCCAGTAGTACAAGGGGGACTAGCATGGATACGCAGTATTTT. It translates to CASSTRGTSMDTQYF.

This rearrangement joins TRBV6-6 to TRBJ2-5; a weak D match, TRBD1 (6 bases). Deletions cut 2 bases from V and 2 bases from J, with 9 bases between. There are 14 residues in the CDR3. Germline loops: CDR1 MNHNY, CDR2 SVGAGI (reference sequence). The CDR3 sequence is CASSYGQRQETQYF. CDR3 DNA: TGTGCCAGCAGTTACGGACAGAGACAAGAGACCCAGTACTTC.

V and J are TRBV3-1 (or the pseudogene TRBV3-2) and TRBJ1-5; D call uncertain. The V gene lost 2 bases and the J gene lost 4 bases, with 3 bases spanning the gap. Germline assignment: CDR1 LGHDT and CDR2 YNNKEL (reference sequence). The CDR3 length is 12 residues. CDR3 amino acids: CASSQLNQPQHF. The CDR3 DNA sequence: TGTGCCAGCAGCCAACTAAATCAGCCCCAGCATTTT.

This clone was counted between two and nine times. The chain employs TRBV10-1 and TRBJ1-6, with D perhaps matching TRBD1 (5 bases). This CDR3 region has 16 residues. V lost 4 bases to trimming and J lost 9 bases, with 19 bases between them. Germline V CDR1 and CDR2: WNHNN, SYGVQD (reference sequence). The CDR3 DNA reads as TGCGCCAGCAGTGCCTCCCAGCGGGGGGGTGGTTCACCCCTCCACTTT. Translation gives CASSASQRGGGSPLHF.

V gene TRBV14 combines with J gene TRBJ2-3, with TRBD1 matching 8 bases. V shed 1 base, J shed 4 bases, and the junction held 10 bases outside the gene matches. Per germline, CDR1 SGHDN and CDR2 FVKESK. This CDR3 comprises 17 residues. CDR3 sequence (DNA): TGTGCCAGCAGCCAAGCCCGACCGGGACAGGCATCAGATACGCAGTATTTT. The encoded protein is CASSQARPGQASDTQYF.

The J gene is TRBJ2-1, the V gene TRBV20-1; no clear D. Germline V gene sequence: CDR1 DFQATT, CDR2 SNEGSKA (reference sequence). V shed 6 bases and J shed 5 bases, with 8 bases lying between them. This CDR3 is built from 11 residues. The CDR3 reads CSALKNNEQFF. In DNA form, the CDR3 reads TGCAGTGCCCTAAAAAACAATGAGCAGTTCTTC.

V gene TRBV5-1 combines with J gene TRBJ2-5; 8 bases are shared with TRBD1. The germline V gene has CDR1 SGHRS and CDR2 YFSETQ. J lost 5 bases, V lost 9 bases, and 6 bases had no gene match. The CDR3 runs to 12 residues. The CDR3 loop reads CAKTGGTETQYF. The CDR3 DNA sequence: TGCGCCAAAACAGGGGGAACGGAGACCCAGTACTTC. Filled out from reference TRBV5-1 and TRBJ2-5, the complete variable domain reads KAGVTQTPRYLIKTRGQQVTLSCSPISGHRSVSWYQQTPGQGLQFLFEYFSETQRNKGNFPGRFSGRQFSNSRSEMNVSTLELGDSALYLCAKTGGTETQYFGPGTRLLVL.

The V call is TRBV19, the J call TRBJ1-1; D is possibly TRBD1 (6 bases). CDR1 and CDR2 from the germline V gene are LNHDA and SQIVND (reference sequence). The V and J ends lost 4 bases and 4 bases respectively, with 13 bases between them. CDR3 length equals 14 residues. The CDR3 loop reads CASSTPRGATEAFF. The CDR3 DNA sequence: TGTGCCAGTAGTACCCCCAGGGGAGCCACTGAAGCTTTCTTT.

This chain uses TRBV5-1 with TRBJ2-1, with D perhaps matching TRBD2 (6 bases). There are 16 residues in the CDR3. Germline CDR1 reads SGHRS; CDR2 reads YFSETQ. V dropped 4 bases and J dropped 4 bases, with 18 bases sitting between them. The CDR3 DNA sequence: TGCGCCAGCAGCCGGGGGAGTGATTCATGGTACAATGAGCAGTTCTTC. Protein: CASSRGSDSWYNEQFF.

This clone has only one observation. The chain couples TRBV27 to TRBJ2-7; 8 bases align to TRBD1. Germline lookup yields CDR1 MNHEY and CDR2 SMNVEV (reference sequence). The V gene end was trimmed by 8 bases and the J gene end by 5 bases; junction bases not matched to a gene: 14. The CDR3 has 15 residues. The CDR3 coding sequence is TGTGCCAGCGGACGGGGACAGGTCAGTTCCAACGAGCAGTACTTC. Translation gives CASGRGQVSSNEQYF.

This clone occurred a few times. The chain employs TRBV20-1 and TRBJ1-5; D is undetermined. The CDR3 is 15 residues long. CDR1 is DFQATT, CDR2 SNEGSKA, per germline (reference sequence). V lost 3 bases and J lost 4, with 16 bases in between. In DNA, the CDR3 is TGCAGTGCTAGTAGAGGCCCATTTGGAAATCAGCCCCAGCATTTT. As protein: CSASRGPFGNQPQHF.

This clone was seen once. The genes are TRBV20-1 and TRBJ1-1; D uncertain. Germline CDR1 reads DFQATT; CDR2 reads SNEGSKA (reference sequence). Trimming left V 3 bases short and J 6 bases short, with 8 bases between. The CDR3 loop spans 11 amino acids. For the CDR3, the DNA is TGCAGTGCTAGCTGGAGTTCTGAAGCTTTCTTT. Translation: CSASWSSEAFF.

The chain is built from TRBV5-5 and TRBJ2-3; maybe TRBD1 (5 bases). The CDR3 runs to 15 residues. Germline V lookup: CDR1 SGHKS, CDR2 YYEKEE (reference sequence). Trimming took off 2 bases at V and 1 base at J, with 11 bases between the two ends. The DNA of the CDR3 is TGTGCCAGCAGCTTCCGACCCAGGGGCACAGATACGCAGTATTTT. This translates into CASSFRPRGTDTQYF.

This clone was recorded only once. The chain combines TRBV25-1 with TRBJ2-5; 9 bases agree with TRBD2. The CDR3 runs 18 residues. CDR1 and CDR2 (germline): MGHDK, SYGVNS. J was trimmed by 3 bases and V by 5 bases; bases with no gene match: 16. The CDR3 is CASSSTQNRASGEETQYF. The CDR3 nucleotides are TGTGCCAGCAGTTCAACCCAGAACCGGGCTAGCGGGGAAGAGACCCAGTACTTC.

The sample holds a few counts of this clone. The J gene is TRBJ1-2, the V gene TRBV4-1; TRBD1 aligns across 9 bases. The CDR3 covers 14 residues. The trim removed 6 bases at V and 6 bases at J, leaving 8 bases unmatched. Germline values: CDR1 MGHRA, CDR2 YSYEKL. The CDR3 region has the DNA TGCGCCAGCAGGCTCGTGGGACAGGGACATGGCTACACCTTC. As protein: CASRLVGQGHGYTF.

This chain joins TRBV28 and TRBJ1-5; TRBD1 aligns across 7 bases. V shed 6 bases and J 7 bases; nucleotides not matched to a gene: 9. Germline lookup yields CDR1 MDHEN and CDR2 SYDVKM. The CDR3 spans 14 residues. CDR3 loop: CASRFQGGWQPQHF. As DNA, the CDR3 is TGTGCCAGCAGATTCCAGGGGGGATGGCAGCCCCAGCATTTT.

The V and J genes are TRBV9 and TRBJ2-2; 9 nucleotides align to TRBD1. This CDR3 is built from 18 residues. The V gene end was trimmed by 0 bases and the J gene end by 1 base; junction bases not matched to a gene: 7. Germline V CDR1 and CDR2: SGDLS, YYNGEE. The CDR3 coding sequence is TGTGCCAGCAGCGTAGGACCGATGGGACAGGGGAACACCGGGGAGCTGTTTTTT. Its translation is CASSVGPMGQGNTGELFF.

The chain links TRBV18 to TRBJ1-1; 9 nucleotides line up with TRBD1. The J segment lost 3 bases and the V segment lost 2 bases, leaving 10 bases of the junction unmatched. The CDR3 runs 17 residues. Looked up from germline, CDR1 is KGHSH and CDR2 is LQKENI. CDR3 sequence reads: CASSPRTGANGYTEAFF. CDR3 coding DNA: TGTGCCAGCTCACCAAGGACAGGGGCAAACGGGTACACTGAAGCTTTCTTT.

This clone was seen just once. The chain carries TRBV18 and TRBJ1-2, with a tentative D call TRBD1 (6 bases). V was cut by 0 bases and J by 4 bases, with 12 bases left in between. Germline values: CDR1 KGHSH, CDR2 LQKENI. The CDR3 is 15 residues long. The CDR3 DNA is TGTGCCAGCTCACCACCGACAGGCCTTGGCTATGGCTACACCTTC. Protein product: CASSPPTGLGYGYTF. Using reference TRBV18 and TRBJ1-2 for the parts outside the CDR3, the full variable domain is NAGVMQNPRHLVRRRGQEARLRCSPMKGHSHVYWYRQLPEEGLKFMVYLQKENIIDESGMPKERFSAEFPKEGPSILRIQQVVRGDSAAYFCASSPPTGLGYGYTFGSGTRLTVV.

The chain combines TRBV2 with TRBJ1-6; D remains ambiguous. There are 15 residues in the CDR3. CDR1 and CDR2 from the germline V gene are SNHLY and FYNNEI. V was pared by 9 bases and J by 4 bases, with 16 bases between. The CDR3 coding sequence is TGTGCCAGTCTATCCCGTAGAGGATATAATTCACCCCTCCACTTT. Translated, it gives CASLSRRGYNSPLHF. The full variable domain, its missing parts supplied by reference TRBV2 and TRBJ1-6, is EPEVTQTPSHQVTQMGQEVILRCVPISNHLYFYWYRQILGQKVEFLVSFYNNEISEKSEIFDDQFSVERPDGSNFTLKIRSTKLEDSAMYFCASLSRRGYNSPLHFGNGTRLTVT.

The rearrangement joins TRBV2 to TRBJ1-2; the D is unclear. Between the trimmed V and J ends, which lost 6 bases and 5 bases, there was a span of 7 bases. The CDR3 sequence is 11 residues long. CDR1 is SNHLY, CDR2 FYNNEI, per germline. CDR3 protein: CASSTFYGYTF. CDR3 nucleotides: TGTGCCAGCAGCACTTTTTATGGCTACACCTTC.

This rearrangement joins TRBV7-8 to TRBJ1-6; possible D gene TRBD1, 5 bases. The germline V and J ends were trimmed by 1 base and 2 bases, with 9 bases remaining between them. The CDR3 length is 16 residues. The V gene's germline CDR1 is SGHVS and CDR2 FQNEAQ. The CDR3 sequence is CASSLGQYPYNSPLHF. DNA for the CDR3: TGTGCCAGCAGCTTAGGACAGTACCCCTATAATTCACCCCTCCACTTT.

CDR3 sequence: CSARVRAEQYF. CDR3 DNA sequence: TGCAGTGCTAGAGTCCGAGCGGAGCAGTACTTC. This chain uses TRBV20-1 with TRBJ2-7; D gene unclear. This CDR3 spans 11 amino acids. V lost 1 base and J lost 7, with 8 bases in between. CDR1 is DFQATT and CDR2 is SNEGSKA in the germline V gene (reference sequence).

In its sample, this clone was seen once. V gene TRBV6-1 combines with J gene TRBJ2-7, with 8 bases identical to TRBD1. The CDR3 is 13 residues long. V dropped 3 bases and J dropped 3; count of bases not matched to a gene: 1. CDR1 and CDR2 from the germline V gene are MNHNS and SASEGT. The CDR3 loop is CASSEGQDYEQYF. The CDR3 nucleotides read TGTGCCAGCAGTGAGGGACAGGACTACGAGCAGTACTTC.

The chain uses TRBV7-8 and TRBJ1-3; a possible D gene is TRBD1 (5 bases). This CDR3 contains 17 residues. V lost 4 bases and J lost 0, with 16 bases in between. Germline-derived CDR1 and CDR2 are SGHVS and FQNEAQ. The CDR3 DNA reads TGTGCCAGCAGCTCCCGGGGGAGGACTAACTCTGGAAACACCATATATTTT. Protein product: CASSSRGRTNSGNTIYF.

This clone was picked up a small number of times. J is TRBJ1-4 and V is TRBV20-1; no clear D gene. This CDR3 spans 12 amino acids. Looked up from germline, CDR1 is DFQATT and CDR2 is SNEGSKA (reference sequence). V was shortened by 6 bases and J by 6 bases, with 11 bases between the two germline ends. This CDR3 reads CSASGGDEKLFF. DNA of the CDR3: TGCAGTGCCAGTGGCGGGGATGAAAAACTGTTTTTT.